The 16 T cell receptor beta chains presented below share a single source sample, sequenced in a study of blood T cell repertoires in COVID-19. The data were produced by immunoSEQ multiplex PCR, yet TCRdb's version contains in-frame clones alone and is incomplete. The sample contains 250,000 or so clones, 80% to 90% of which appear only once. Sequencing input: PBMCs or T cells enriched from blood (not recorded which). These receptors all come from a woman aged 25 to 39 with acute COVID-19.

This chain joins TRBV7-8 and TRBJ1-5, with TRBD1 matching over 7 bases. There are 14 residues in the CDR3. CDR1 and CDR2 (germline): SGHVS, FQNEAQ. V shed 3 bases and J 4 bases; nucleotides not matched to a gene: 3. Written as DNA, the CDR3 is TGTGCCAGCAGCTTGGGACAGTTAAATCAGCCCCAGCATTTT. Translation: CASSLGQLNQPQHF.

CDR3 in DNA: TGTGCCAGCAGCCAAGAAAGTTGGCTAGCGGGGTTTGGCACCGGGGAGCTGTTTTTT. Its translation: CASSQESWLAGFGTGELFF. The chain has TRBV3-1 (or the pseudogene TRBV3-2) and TRBJ2-2, with 9 bases aligning to TRBD2. Germline CDR1 is LGHDT and CDR2 is YNNKEL (reference sequence). Germline trimming cut 0 bases from V and 4 bases from J; bases unmatched to any gene: 12. The CDR3 totals 19 residues.

CDR3 loop: CASSFSRDRATSGFQLNTEAFF. As DNA, the CDR3 is TGTGCCAGCAGTTTCTCCCGTGACAGGGCGACATCGGGATTTCAGCTGAACACTGAAGCTTTCTTT. The chain is built from TRBV28 and TRBJ1-1, with 7 bases fitting TRBD1. V was pared by 3 bases and J by 0 bases, with 25 bases of the junction left unmatched. The CDR3 totals 22 residues. Germline loops: CDR1 MDHEN, CDR2 SYDVKM.

V usage is TRBV3-1 (or the pseudogene TRBV3-2) and J usage is TRBJ1-6; 8 bases fit TRBD1. The CDR3 covers 14 residues. CDR1 and CDR2 (germline): LGHDT, YNNKEL (reference sequence). V lost 1 base and J lost 9; bases outside the gene matches: 2. The CDR3 DNA reads TGTGCCAGCAGCCAAGCAGGGGGCAGTTCACCCCTCCACTTT. Translated: CASSQAGGSSPLHF.

V and J are TRBV28 and TRBJ1-2, with 8 positions matching TRBD1. The germline V gene encodes CDR1 MDHEN and CDR2 SYDVKM. V shed 7 bases and J 8 bases; nucleotides not matched to a gene: 12. CDR3 size: 14 residues. CDR3: CASMAGDRTIGYTF. The DNA for the CDR3 is TGTGCCAGCATGGCAGGGGACAGGACCATCGGCTACACCTTC.

This clone appeared once. The J gene is TRBJ2-1, the V gene TRBV6-5; 8 nucleotides line up with TRBD2. This CDR3 comprises 15 residues. J gave up 5 bases and V 0 bases, and 3 bases lay outside the gene matches. The germline V gene has CDR1 MNHEY and CDR2 SVGAGI. Here the CDR3 reads CASSYSSGTDNEQFF. The CDR3 DNA sequence: TGTGCCAGCAGTTACTCTAGCGGGACTGACAATGAGCAGTTCTTC.

The chain couples TRBV7-2 to TRBJ2-1; 14 nucleotides match TRBD2. Unmatched junction bases numbered 2, after V lost 4 bases and J lost 6 bases. Germline V gene data show CDR1 as SGHTA and CDR2 as FQGNSA. CDR3 length: 15 amino acids. CDR3 sequence: CASSYGTSGSNEQFF. Here the CDR3 DNA reads TGTGCCAGCAGCTATGGGACTAGCGGGAGCAATGAGCAGTTCTTC.

The J gene is TRBJ1-1, the V gene TRBV28, with 9 bases matching TRBD1. CDR3 length: 15 residues. Germline loops: CDR1 MDHEN, CDR2 SYDVKM. J lost 3 bases, V lost 3 bases, and 5 bases had no gene match. The CDR3 protein is CASSFHRGLDTEAFF. The CDR3 nucleotides read TGTGCCAGCAGTTTCCACAGGGGGCTGGACACTGAAGCTTTCTTT. Looking up the rest from reference TRBV28 and TRBJ1-1 gives the full variable domain: DVKVTQSSRYLVKRTGEKVFLECVQDMDHENMFWYRQDPGLGLRLIYFSYDVKMKEKGDIPEGYSVSREKKERFSLILESASTNQTSMYLCASSFHRGLDTEAFFGQGTRLTVV.

The chain employs TRBV5-6 and TRBJ1-5; 8 bases are shared with TRBD1. The V gene's germline CDR1 is SGHDT and CDR2 YYEEEE. Trimming took 4 bases from V and 5 from J; bases not matched to a gene: 5. This CDR3 is 14 amino acids long. CDR3 DNA sequence: TGTGCCAGCAGCGTCGGACAGGGTCATCAGCCCCAGCATTTT. It encodes CASSVGQGHQPQHF.

V is TRBV24-1 and J is TRBJ2-2; the D is unclear. V lost 3 bases to trimming and J lost 2 bases, with 12 bases between them. CDR1 KGHDR and CDR2 SFDVKD come from the germline V gene. The CDR3 extends over 16 amino acids. CDR3 nucleotides: TGTGCCACCAGTGATCTAGAATTGAGCAACACCGGGGAGCTGTTTTTT. Translating gives CATSDLELSNTGELFF.

CDR3 protein: CASRENRGTGNTIYF. DNA for the CDR3: TGTGCCAGCAGAGAAAACAGGGGCACTGGAAACACCATATATTTT. The chain carries TRBV28 and TRBJ1-3; 7 nucleotides align to TRBD1. Germline V CDR1 and CDR2: MDHEN, SYDVKM. The ends lost 6 bases at V and 2 bases at J; junction bases unmatched: 7. There are 15 residues in the CDR3.

On this clone itself: This sample also contains other DNA sequences that code for the same CDR3. V and J are TRBV28 and TRBJ2-7; perhaps TRBD1 as D (6 bases). This CDR3 region has 13 residues. Trimming cost V 5 bases and J 1 base, with 9 bases left between them. CDR1 and CDR2 from the germline V gene are MDHEN and SYDVKM. The CDR3: CASSLDSSYEQYF. The CDR3, as DNA: TGTGCCAGCAGTCTGGACAGTTCCTACGAGCAGTACTTC.

V and J are TRBV7-2 and TRBJ2-1; 7 positions agree with TRBD2. From germline, CDR1 is SGHTA and CDR2 FQGNSA. V was clipped by 5 bases and J by 0 bases; unmatched bases: 4. CDR3 length equals 15 residues. CDR3 amino acids: CASSPTSFSYNEQFF. The CDR3 coding sequence is TGTGCCAGCAGCCCGACTAGCTTCTCCTACAATGAGCAGTTCTTC.

The V gene is TRBV7-8, the J gene TRBJ1-3, with D maybe TRBD1 (6 bases). Germline V CDR1 and CDR2: SGHVS, FQNEAQ. This CDR3 is 14 amino acids long. V dropped 5 bases and J dropped 1 base, with 9 bases sitting between them. Written as DNA, the CDR3 is TGTGCCAGCAGCGCACAGGGATCTGGAAACACCATATATTTT. This translates into CASSAQGSGNTIYF.

The gene calls are TRBV18 and TRBJ2-4; 8 nucleotides match TRBD2. J gave up 6 bases and V 0 bases, and 4 bases lay outside the gene matches. CDR3 length: 15 amino acids. Germline assignment: CDR1 KGHSH and CDR2 LQKENI. The CDR3 region is CASSPPSGGPNIQYF. The DNA for the CDR3 is TGTGCCAGCTCACCACCGAGCGGGGGACCAAACATTCAGTACTTC.

The CDR3 DNA sequence: TGTGCCAGCAGTCCCGGGACAGGGGTGCGGAATGAGCAGTTCTTC. Amino acids: CASSPGTGVRNEQFF. This rearrangement joins TRBV27 to TRBJ2-1; 10 nucleotides line up with TRBD1. The germline gives CDR1 MNHEY, CDR2 SMNVEV (reference sequence). This CDR3 has 15 amino acids. V gave up 5 bases and J gave up 7 bases; unmatched junction bases: 8.